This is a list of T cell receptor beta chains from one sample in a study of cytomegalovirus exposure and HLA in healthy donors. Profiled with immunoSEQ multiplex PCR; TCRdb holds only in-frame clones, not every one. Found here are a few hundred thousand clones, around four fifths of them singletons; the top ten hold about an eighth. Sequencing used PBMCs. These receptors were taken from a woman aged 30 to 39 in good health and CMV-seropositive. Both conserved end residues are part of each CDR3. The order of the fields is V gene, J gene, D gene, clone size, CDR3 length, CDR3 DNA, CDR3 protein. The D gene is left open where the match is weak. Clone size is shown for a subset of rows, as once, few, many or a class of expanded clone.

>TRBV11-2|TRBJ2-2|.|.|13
TGTGCCAGCACCTCCCTTTTCACCGGGGAGCTGTTTTTT
CASTSLFTGELFF
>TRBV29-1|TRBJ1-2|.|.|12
TGCAGCGTTGAAGGAGGCAGCTATGGCTACACCTTC
CSVEGGSYGYTF
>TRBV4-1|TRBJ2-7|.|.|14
TGCGCCAGCAGCCAACCCACTAGTTCCTACGAGCAGTACTTC
CASSQPTSSYEQYF
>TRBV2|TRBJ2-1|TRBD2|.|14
TGTGCCAGCACCACTAGCGGTTCCTACAATGAGCAGTTCTTC
CASTTSGSYNEQFF
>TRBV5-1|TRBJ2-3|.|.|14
TGCGCCAGCAGCTTTGGTCACGAGGGCGATACGCAGTATTTT
CASSFGHEGDTQYF
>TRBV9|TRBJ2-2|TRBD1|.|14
TGTGCCAGCAGCGTAGCTCAGGGGGCCGGGGAGCTGTTTTTT
CASSVAQGAGELFF
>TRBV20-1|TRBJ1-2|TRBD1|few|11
TGCAGTGCTAGTCGTCAGGGGGTCAACACCTTC
CSASRQGVNTF
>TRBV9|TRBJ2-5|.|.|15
TGTGCCAGCAGCCCGACCACCTGGGGGGAAGAGACCCAGTACTTC
CASSPTTWGEETQYF
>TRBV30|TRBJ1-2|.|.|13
TGTGCCTGGAGCGTTGGTAGGCGGCCGGGCTACACCTTC
CAWSVGRRPGYTF
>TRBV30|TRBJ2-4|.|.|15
TGTGCCTGGAGCCGTCGTGGAATAGCCAAAAACATTCAGTACTTC
CAWSRRGIAKNIQYF
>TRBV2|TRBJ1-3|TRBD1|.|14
TGTGCCAGCAGCCCCGACAGGGCTGGAAACACCATATATTTT
CASSPDRAGNTIYF
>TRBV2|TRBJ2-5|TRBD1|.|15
TGTGCCAGCAGGCGATACAGGGGGCGCGAGGAGACCCAGTACTTC
CASRRYRGREETQYF
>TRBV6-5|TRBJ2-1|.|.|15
TGTGCCAGCAGTAATAACCGGGACACCCACAATGAGCAGTTCTTC
CASSNNRDTHNEQFF
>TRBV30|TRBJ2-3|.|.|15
TGTGCCTGGAGCGAAGCCCGCGGAGGCACAGATACGCAGTATTTT
CAWSEARGGTDTQYF
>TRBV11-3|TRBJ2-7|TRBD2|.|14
TGTGCCAGCAGCTCCGGACTAGCGGAGTACGAGCAGTACTTC
CASSSGLAEYEQYF
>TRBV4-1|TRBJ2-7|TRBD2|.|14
TGCGCCAGCAGTCGTGTAGCGGGATCCTACGAGCAGTACTTC
CASSRVAGSYEQYF
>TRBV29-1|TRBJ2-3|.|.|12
TGCAGCGCCGACAGGTCCACAGATACGCAGTATTTT
CSADRSTDTQYF
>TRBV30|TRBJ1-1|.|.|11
TGTGCCTGGAGATGGACGTCGCGAGCTTTCTTT
CAWRWTSRAFF
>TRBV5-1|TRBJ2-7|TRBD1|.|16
TGCGCCAGCAGCTTGCGTTCGGGACAGGGGGCCTACGAGCAGTACTTC
CASSLRSGQGAYEQYF
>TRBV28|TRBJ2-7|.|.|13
TGTGCCAGCAGTTTAGTAGCCCGTGGGGAGCAGTACTTC
CASSLVARGEQYF